There are many counts of the clone carrying this TCR beta chain. TCRdb reprocessed the reads with MiXCR, giving one entry per CDR3 protein. The sample lists roughly 630,000 distinct CDR3 sequences, about 24% occurring once. This entry belongs to a study of T cell repertoires in cytomegalovirus infection. The CDR3 totals 15 residues. V shed 5 bases and J shed 3 bases, with 14 bases lying between them. The TCR was taken from a human donor in good health (CMV status not recorded). Some clones in this sample may be carry-over from other donors' samples. Sequencing was performed on CD8+ T cells from PBMCs. The V gene is TRBV12-3 or TRBV12-4, the J gene TRBJ1-5; D remains ambiguous. The CDR3 protein is CASSPEDGYNQPQHF. The CDR3 DNA reads as TGTGCCAGCAGTCCGGAGGACGGCTACAATCAGCCCCAGCATTTT.